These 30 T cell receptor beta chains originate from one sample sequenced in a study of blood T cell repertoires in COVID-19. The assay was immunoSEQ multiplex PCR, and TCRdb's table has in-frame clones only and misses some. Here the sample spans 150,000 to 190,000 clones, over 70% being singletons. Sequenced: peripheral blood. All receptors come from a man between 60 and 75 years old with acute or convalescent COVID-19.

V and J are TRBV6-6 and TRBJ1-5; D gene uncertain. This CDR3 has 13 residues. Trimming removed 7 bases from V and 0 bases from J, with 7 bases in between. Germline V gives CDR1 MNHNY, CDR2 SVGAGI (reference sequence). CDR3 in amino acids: CASKHNSNQPQHF. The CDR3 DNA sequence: TGTGCCAGCAAACACAATAGCAATCAGCCCCAGCATTTT.

CDR3 sequence (DNA): TGTGCCAGCAGCCTCCTCTCGGGACAGAGCACAGATACGCAGTATTTT. This sequence encodes CASSLLSGQSTDTQYF. The chain links TRBV4-2 to TRBJ2-3, with TRBD1 matching 7 bases. Germline V gene sequence: CDR1 LGHNA, CDR2 YNFKEQ. The CDR3 has 16 residues. V lost 4 bases and J lost 0; bases outside the gene matches: 7.

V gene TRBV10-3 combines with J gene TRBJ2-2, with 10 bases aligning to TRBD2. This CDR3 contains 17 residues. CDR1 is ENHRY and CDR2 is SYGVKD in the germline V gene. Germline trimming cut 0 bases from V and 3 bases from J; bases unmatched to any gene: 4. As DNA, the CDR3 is TGTGCCATCAGTGAGTCGAAAGGGACTAGCGACACCGGGGAGCTGTTTTTT. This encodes CAISESKGTSDTGELFF.

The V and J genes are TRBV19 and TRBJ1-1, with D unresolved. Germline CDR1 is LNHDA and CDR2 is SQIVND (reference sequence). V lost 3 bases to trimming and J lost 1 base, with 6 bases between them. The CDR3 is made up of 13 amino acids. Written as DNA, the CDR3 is TGTGCCAGTAGTATCGGGTCGAACACTGAAGCTTTCTTT. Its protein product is CASSIGSNTEAFF.

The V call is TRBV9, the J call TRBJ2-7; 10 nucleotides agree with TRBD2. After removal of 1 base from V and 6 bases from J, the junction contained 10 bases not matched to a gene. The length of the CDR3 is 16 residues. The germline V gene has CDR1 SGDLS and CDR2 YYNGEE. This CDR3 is CASSVQPAGGIFEQYF. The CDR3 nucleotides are TGTGCCAGCAGCGTACAGCCAGCGGGGGGGATCTTCGAGCAGTACTTC.

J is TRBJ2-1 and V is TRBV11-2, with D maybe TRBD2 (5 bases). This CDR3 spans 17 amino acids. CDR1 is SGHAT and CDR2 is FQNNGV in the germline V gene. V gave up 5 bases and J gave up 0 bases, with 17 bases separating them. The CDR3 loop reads CASSPWGSGFSYNEQFF. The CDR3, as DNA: TGTGCCAGCAGCCCTTGGGGAAGCGGATTCTCCTACAATGAGCAGTTCTTC. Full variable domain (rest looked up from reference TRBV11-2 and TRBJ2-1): EAGVAQSPRYKIIEKRQSVAFWCNPISGHATLYWYQQILGQGPKLLIQFQNNGVVDDSQLPKDRFSAERLKGVDSTLKIQPAKLEDSAVYLCASSPWGSGFSYNEQFFGPGTRLTVL.

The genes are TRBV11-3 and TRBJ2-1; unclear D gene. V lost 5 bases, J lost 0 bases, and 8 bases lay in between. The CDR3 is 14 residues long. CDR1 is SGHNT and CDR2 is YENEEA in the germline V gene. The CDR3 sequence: CASSGPSSYNEQFF. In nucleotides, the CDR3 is TGTGCCAGCAGCGGGCCAAGCTCCTACAATGAGCAGTTCTTC. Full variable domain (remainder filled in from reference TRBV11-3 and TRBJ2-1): EAGVVQSPRYKIIEKKQPVAFWCNPISGHNTLYWYLQNLGQGPELLIRYENEEAVDDSQLPKDRFSAERLKGVDSTLKIQPAELGDSAVYLCASSGPSSYNEQFFGPGTRLTVL.

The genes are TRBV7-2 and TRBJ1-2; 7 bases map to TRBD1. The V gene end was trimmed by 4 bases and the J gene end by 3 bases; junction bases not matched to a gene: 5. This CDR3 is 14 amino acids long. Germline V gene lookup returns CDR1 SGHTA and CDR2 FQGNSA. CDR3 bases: TGTGCCAGCAGCTATAATACAGGGGACTATGGCTACACCTTC. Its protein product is CASSYNTGDYGYTF.

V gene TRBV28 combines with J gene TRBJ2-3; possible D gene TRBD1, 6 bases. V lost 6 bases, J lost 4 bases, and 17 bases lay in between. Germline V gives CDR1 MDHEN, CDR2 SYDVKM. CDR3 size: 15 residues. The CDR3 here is CASSRINRDPDTQYF. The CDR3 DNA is TGTGCCAGCAGCCGTATAAACAGGGACCCAGATACGCAGTATTTT.

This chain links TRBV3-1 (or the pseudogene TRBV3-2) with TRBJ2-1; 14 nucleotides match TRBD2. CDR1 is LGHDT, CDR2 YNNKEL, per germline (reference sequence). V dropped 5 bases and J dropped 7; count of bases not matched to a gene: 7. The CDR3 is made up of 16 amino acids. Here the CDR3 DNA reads TGTGCCAGCAGCTCGGGGACTAGCGGGAGACTTAATGAGCAGTTCTTC. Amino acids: CASSSGTSGRLNEQFF.

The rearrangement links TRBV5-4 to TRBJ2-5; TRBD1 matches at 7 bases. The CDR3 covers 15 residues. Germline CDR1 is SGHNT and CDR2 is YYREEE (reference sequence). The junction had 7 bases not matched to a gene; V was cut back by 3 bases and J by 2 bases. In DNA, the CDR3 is TGTGCCAGCAGCTCCCAGGCAGGGGGTCAAGAGACCCAGTACTTC. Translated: CASSSQAGGQETQYF.

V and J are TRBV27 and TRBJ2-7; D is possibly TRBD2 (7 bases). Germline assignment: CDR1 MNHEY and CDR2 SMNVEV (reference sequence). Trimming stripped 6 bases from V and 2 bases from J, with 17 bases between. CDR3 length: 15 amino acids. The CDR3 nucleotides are TGTGCCAGCAGCCCGGGGGGCCCATGGGCCTACGAGCAGTACTTC. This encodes CASSPGGPWAYEQYF.

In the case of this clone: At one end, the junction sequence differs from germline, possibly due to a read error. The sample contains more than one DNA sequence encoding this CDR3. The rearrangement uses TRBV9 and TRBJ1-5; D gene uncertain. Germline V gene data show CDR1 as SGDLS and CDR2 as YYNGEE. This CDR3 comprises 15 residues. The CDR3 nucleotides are TGCGCCAGCAGCGTATTAGGAGAAGTCGATCAGCCCCAGCATTTT. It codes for CASSVLGEVDQPQHF.

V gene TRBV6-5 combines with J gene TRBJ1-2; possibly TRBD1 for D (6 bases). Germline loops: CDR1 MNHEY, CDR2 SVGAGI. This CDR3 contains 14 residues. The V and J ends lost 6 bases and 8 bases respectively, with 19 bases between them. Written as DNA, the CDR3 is TGTGCCAGCAGCACTTCTACAGGGACGAGGGGCTACACCTTC. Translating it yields CASSTSTGTRGYTF.

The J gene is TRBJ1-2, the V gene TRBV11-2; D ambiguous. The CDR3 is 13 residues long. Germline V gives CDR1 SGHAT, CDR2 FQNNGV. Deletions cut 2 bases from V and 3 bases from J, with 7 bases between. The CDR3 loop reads CASSLYGDYGYTF. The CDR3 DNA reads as TGTGCCAGCAGCTTATACGGGGACTATGGCTACACCTTC. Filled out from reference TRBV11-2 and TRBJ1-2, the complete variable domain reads EAGVAQSPRYKIIEKRQSVAFWCNPISGHATLYWYQQILGQGPKLLIQFQNNGVVDDSQLPKDRFSAERLKGVDSTLKIQPAKLEDSAVYLCASSLYGDYGYTFGSGTRLTVV.

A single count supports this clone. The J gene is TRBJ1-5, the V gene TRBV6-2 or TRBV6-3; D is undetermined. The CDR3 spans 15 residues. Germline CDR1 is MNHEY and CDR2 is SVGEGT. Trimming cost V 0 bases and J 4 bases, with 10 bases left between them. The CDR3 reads CASSYSPPGNQPQHF. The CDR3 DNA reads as TGTGCCAGCAGTTACTCGCCACCAGGAAATCAGCCCCAGCATTTT.

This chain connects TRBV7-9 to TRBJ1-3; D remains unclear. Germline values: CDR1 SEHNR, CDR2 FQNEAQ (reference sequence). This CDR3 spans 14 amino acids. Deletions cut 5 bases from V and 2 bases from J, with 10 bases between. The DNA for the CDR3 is TGTGCCAGCAGCCTCAGTATCACTGGAAACACCATATATTTT. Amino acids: CASSLSITGNTIYF.

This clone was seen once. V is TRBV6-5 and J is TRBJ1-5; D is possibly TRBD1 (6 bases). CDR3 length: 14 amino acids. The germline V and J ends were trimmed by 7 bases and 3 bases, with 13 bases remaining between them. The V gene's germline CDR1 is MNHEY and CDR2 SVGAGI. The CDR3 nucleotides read TGTGCCAGCAAAGGAGGACAGCCCAATCAGCCCCAGCATTTT. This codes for CASKGGQPNQPQHF.

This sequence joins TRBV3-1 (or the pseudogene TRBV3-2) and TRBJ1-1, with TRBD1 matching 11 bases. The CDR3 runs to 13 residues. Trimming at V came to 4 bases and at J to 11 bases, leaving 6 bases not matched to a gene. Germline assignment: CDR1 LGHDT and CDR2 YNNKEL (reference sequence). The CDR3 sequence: CASSPGQGGGAFF. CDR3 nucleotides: TGTGCCAGCAGCCCGGGACAGGGGGGAGGGGCTTTCTTT.

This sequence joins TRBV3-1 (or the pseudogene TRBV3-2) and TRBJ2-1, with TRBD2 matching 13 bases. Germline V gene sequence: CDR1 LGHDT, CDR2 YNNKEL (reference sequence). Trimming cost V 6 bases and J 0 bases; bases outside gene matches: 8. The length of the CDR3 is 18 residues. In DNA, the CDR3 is TGTGCCAGCAGGCCCGGGACTAGCGGGGTAAGCTCCTACAATGAGCAGTTCTTC. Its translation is CASRPGTSGVSSYNEQFF.

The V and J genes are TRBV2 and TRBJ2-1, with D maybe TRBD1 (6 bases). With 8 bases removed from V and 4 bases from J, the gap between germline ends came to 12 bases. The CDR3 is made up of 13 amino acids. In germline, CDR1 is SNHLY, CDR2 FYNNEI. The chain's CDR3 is CASLRDTYNEQFF. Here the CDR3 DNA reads TGTGCCAGCCTACGGGACACTTACAATGAGCAGTTCTTC.

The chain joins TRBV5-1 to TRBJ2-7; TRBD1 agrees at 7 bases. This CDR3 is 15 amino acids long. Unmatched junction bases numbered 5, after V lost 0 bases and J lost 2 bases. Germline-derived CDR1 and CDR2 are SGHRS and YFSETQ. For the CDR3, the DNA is TGCGCCAGCAGCTTGGGACCGGGACAGACCTACGAGCAGTACTTC. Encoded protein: CASSLGPGQTYEQYF.

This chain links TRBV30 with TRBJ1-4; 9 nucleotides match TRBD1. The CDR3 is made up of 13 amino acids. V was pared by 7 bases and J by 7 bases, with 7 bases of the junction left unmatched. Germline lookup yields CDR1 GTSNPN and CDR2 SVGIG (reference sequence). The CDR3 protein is CAFNRGRSEKLFF. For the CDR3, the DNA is TGTGCCTTTAACAGGGGGCGCAGTGAAAAACTGTTTTTT.

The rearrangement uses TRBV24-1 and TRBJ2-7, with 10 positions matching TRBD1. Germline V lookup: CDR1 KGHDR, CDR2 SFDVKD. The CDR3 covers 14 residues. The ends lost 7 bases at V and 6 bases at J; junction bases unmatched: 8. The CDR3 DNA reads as TGTGCCACCAGCCTTTCCGGACAGGGGGGCGAGCAGTACTTC. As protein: CATSLSGQGGEQYF.

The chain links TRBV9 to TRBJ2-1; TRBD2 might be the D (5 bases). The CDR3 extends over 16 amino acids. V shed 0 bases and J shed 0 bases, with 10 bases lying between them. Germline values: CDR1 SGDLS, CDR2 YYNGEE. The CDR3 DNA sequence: TGTGCCAGCAGCGTAGGCGCGGGTAGCTCCTACAATGAGCAGTTCTTC. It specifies CASSVGAGSSYNEQFF.

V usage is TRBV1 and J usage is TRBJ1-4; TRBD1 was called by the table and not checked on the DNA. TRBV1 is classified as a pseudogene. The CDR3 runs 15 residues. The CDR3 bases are TGCACCAGCAGCCAGGGAAGACAGGGACGAGAAAAACTGTTTTTT. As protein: CTSSQGRQGREKLFF.

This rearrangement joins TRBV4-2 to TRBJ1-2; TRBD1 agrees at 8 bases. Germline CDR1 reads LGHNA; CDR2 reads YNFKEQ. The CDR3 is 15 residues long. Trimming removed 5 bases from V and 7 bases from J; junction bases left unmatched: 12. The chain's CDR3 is CASSEGQGGESGYTF. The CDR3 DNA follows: TGTGCCAGCAGCGAAGGACAGGGTGGAGAGTCTGGCTACACCTTC.

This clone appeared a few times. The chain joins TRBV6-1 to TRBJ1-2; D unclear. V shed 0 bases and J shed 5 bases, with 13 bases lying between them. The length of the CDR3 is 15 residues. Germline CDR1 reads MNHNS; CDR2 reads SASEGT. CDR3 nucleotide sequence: TGTGCCAGCAGTGAAGCGAAACCAGGCGTTTATGGCTACACCTTC. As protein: CASSEAKPGVYGYTF.

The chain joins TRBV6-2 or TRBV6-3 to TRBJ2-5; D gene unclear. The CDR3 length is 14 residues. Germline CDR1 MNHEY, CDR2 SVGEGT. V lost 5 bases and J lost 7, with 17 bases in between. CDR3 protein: CASSQSSVLGTQYF. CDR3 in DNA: TGTGCCAGCAGTCAGAGCAGCGTCTTGGGGACCCAGTACTTC.

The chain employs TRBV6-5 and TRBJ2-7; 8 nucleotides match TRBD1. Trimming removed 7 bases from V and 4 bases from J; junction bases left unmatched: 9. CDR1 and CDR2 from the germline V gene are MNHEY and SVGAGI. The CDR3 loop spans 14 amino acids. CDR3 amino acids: CASTKGQDRYEQYF. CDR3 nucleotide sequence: TGTGCCAGCACCAAGGGACAGGATCGTTACGAGCAGTACTTC.